This T cell receptor (beta chain) emerged from a study of cytomegalovirus exposure and HLA in healthy donors. Study-wide findings and caveats: Further analysis, carried out later, found HLA-associated TCR beta chains more clonally expanded than equally common other chains. Earlier analysis looked at TCR beta V segments, and most were productive about 90% or about 30% of the time. A link between a missense DCLRE1C variant and TCR beta V- and J-gene trimming emerged from a later analysis.

Donors were nominally healthy when sampled, though unrecorded immune exposures were likely. The PCR contained 60 Vbeta and 13 Jbeta primers. Clones were sequenced by immunoSEQ multiplex PCR, and TCRdb holds only the in-frame ones, with some missing. The table has 150,000 to 200,000 clones, about 80% seen once. Concerning this clone: As yet, its antigen is unknown.

The material sequenced was PBMCs. The clonotype was recovered from a woman between 40 and 55 years old in good health and CMV-seronegative.

CDR3 residues: CASRGDNSPLHF. CDR3 in DNA: TGTGCCAGCAGGGGAGATAATTCACCCCTCCACTTT. The chain has TRBV2 and TRBJ1-6, with D unclear. Germline CDR1 SNHLY, CDR2 FYNNEI. Deletions cut 6 bases from V and 5 bases from J, with 5 bases between. The CDR3 extends over 12 amino acids. Variable domain in full (rest from reference TRBV2 and TRBJ1-6): EPEVTQTPSHQVTQMGQEVILRCVPISNHLYFYWYRQILGQKVEFLVSFYNNEISEKSEIFDDQFSVERPDGSNFTLKIRSTKLEDSAMYFCASRGDNSPLHFGNGTRLTVT.